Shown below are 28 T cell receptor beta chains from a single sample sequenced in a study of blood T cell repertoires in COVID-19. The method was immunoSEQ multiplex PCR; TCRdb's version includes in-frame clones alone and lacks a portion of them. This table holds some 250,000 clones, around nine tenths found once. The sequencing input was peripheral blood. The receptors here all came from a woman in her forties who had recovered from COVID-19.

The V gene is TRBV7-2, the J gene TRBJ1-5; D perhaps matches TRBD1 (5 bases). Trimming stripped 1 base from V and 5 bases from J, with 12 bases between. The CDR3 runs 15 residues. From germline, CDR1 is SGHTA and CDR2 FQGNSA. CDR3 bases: TGTGCCAGCAGCTTAGTGGGGGGAGATGATCAGCCCCAGCATTTT. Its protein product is CASSLVGGDDQPQHF. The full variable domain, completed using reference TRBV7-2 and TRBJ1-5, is GAGVSQSPSNKVTEKGKDVELRCDPISGHTALYWYRQSLGQGLEFLIYFQGNSAPDKSGLPSDRFSAERTGGSVSTLTIQRTQQEDSAVYLCASSLVGGDDQPQHFGDGTRLSIL.

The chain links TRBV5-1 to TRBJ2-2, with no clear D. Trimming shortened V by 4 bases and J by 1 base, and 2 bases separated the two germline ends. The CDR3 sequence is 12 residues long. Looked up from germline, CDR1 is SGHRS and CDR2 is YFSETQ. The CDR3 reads CASSQNTGELFF. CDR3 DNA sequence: TGCGCCAGCAGCCAGAACACCGGGGAGCTGTTTTTT.

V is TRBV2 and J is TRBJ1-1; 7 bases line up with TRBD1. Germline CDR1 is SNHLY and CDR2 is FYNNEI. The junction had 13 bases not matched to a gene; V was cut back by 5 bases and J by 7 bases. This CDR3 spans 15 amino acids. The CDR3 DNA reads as TGTGCCAGCAGTAGAGCCACAGGACAGGCCAATGAAGCTTTCTTT. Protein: CASSRATGQANEAFF.

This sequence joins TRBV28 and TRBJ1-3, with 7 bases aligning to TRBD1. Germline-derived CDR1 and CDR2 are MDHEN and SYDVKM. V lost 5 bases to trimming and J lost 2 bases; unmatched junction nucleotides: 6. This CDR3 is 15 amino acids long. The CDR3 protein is CASSTTGSPGNTIYF. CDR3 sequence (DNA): TGTGCCAGCAGTACGACAGGGTCCCCTGGAAACACCATATATTTT.

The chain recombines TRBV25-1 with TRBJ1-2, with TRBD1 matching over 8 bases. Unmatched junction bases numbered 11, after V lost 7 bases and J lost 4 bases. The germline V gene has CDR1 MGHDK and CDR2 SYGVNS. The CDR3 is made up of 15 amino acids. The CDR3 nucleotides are TGTGCCAGCAAGAGGCAGGGGGCGCGTCGCTATGGCTACACCTTC. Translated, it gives CASKRQGARRYGYTF.

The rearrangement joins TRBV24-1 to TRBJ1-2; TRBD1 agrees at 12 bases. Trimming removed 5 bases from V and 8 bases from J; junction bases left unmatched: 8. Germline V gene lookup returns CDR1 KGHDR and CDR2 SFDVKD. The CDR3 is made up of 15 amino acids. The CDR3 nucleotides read TGTGCCACCAGTGCGGGACAGGGGGCACCCTTCGGCTACACCTTC. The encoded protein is CATSAGQGAPFGYTF.

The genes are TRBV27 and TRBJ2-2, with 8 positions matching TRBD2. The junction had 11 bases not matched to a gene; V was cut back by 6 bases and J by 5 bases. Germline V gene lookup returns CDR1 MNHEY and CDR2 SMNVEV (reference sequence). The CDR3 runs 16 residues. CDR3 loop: CASSRAAPGGTGELFF. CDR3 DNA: TGTGCCAGCAGCCGGGCCGCCCCGGGAGGGACCGGGGAGCTGTTTTTT.

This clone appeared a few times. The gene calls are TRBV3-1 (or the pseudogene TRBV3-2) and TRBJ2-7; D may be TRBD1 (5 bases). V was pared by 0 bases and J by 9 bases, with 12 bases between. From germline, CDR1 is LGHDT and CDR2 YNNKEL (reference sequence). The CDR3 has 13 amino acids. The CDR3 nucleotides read TGTGCCAGCAGCCAAGATCTCGGGCAGGGGCAGTACTTC. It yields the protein CASSQDLGQGQYF.

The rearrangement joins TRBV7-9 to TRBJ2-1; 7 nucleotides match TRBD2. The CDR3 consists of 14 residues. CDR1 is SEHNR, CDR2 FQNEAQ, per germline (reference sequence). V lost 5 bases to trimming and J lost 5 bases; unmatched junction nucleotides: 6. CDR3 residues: CASSPLAGDNEQFF. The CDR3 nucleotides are TGTGCCAGCAGCCCACTTGCGGGGGACAATGAGCAGTTCTTC.

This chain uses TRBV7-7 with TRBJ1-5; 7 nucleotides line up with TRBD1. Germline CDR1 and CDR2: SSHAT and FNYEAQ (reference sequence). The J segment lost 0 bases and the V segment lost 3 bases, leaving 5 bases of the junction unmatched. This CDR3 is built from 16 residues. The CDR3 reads CASSLEDRISNQPQHF. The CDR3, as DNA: TGTGCCAGCAGCTTGGAGGACAGGATTAGCAATCAGCCCCAGCATTTT. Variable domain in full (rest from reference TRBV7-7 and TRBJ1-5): GAGVSQSPRYKVTKRGQDVTLRCDPISSHATLYWYQQALGQGPEFLTYFNYEAQPDKSGLPSDRFSAERPEGSISTLTIQRTEQRDSAMYRCASSLEDRISNQPQHFGDGTRLSIL.

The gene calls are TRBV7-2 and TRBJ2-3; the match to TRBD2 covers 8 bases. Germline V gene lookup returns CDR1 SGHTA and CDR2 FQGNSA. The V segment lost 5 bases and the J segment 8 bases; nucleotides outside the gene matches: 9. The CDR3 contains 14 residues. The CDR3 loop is CASSPLAAPGTQYF. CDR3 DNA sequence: TGTGCCAGCAGCCCACTAGCGGCCCCCGGTACGCAGTATTTT.

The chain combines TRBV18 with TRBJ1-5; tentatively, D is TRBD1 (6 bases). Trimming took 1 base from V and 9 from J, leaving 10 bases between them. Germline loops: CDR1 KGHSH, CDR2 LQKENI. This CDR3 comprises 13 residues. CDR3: CASSPQQGSPQHF. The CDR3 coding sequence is TGTGCCAGCTCACCACAACAGGGCTCGCCCCAGCATTTT.

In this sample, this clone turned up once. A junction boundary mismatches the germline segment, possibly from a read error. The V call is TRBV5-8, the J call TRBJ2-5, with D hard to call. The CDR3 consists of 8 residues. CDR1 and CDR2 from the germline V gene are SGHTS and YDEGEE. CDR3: CASSTTDF. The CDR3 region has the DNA TGTGCCAGCAGCACCACGGACTTC.

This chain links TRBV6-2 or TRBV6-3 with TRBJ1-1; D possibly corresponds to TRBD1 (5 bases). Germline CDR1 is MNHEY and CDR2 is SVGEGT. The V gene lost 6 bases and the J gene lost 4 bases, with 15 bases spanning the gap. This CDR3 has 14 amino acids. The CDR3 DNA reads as TGTGCCAGCAGCCCGGACACAGCCAGCACTGAAGCTTTCTTT. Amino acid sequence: CASSPDTASTEAFF.

The CDR3 region has the DNA TGTGCCAGTAGGGGACAGGGCACCTACGAGCAGTACTTC. It specifies CASRGQGTYEQYF. This chain connects TRBV19 to TRBJ2-7; 9 positions match TRBD1. The CDR3 has 13 amino acids. Germline values: CDR1 LNHDA, CDR2 SQIVND (reference sequence). The trim removed 6 bases at V and 2 bases at J, leaving 2 bases unmatched.

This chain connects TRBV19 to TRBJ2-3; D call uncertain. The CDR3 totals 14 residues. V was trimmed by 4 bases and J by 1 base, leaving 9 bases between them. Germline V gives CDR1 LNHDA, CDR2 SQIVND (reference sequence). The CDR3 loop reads CASSSLPGTDTQYF. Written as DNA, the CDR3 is TGTGCCAGTAGTAGCCTGCCGGGCACAGATACGCAGTATTTT.

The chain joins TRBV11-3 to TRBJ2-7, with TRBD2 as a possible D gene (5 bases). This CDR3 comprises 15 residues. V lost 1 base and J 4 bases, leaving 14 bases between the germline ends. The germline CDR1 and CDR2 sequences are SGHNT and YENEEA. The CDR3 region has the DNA TGTGCCAGCAGCTTAGGGTCTAGCCACGGGTACGAGCAGTACTTC. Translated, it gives CASSLGSSHGYEQYF.

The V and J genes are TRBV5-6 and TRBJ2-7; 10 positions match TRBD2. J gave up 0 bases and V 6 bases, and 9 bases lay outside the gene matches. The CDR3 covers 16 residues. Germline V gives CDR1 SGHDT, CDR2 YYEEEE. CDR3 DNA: TGTGCCAGCACCAACTGGGGACTAGCGTTCTCCTACGAGCAGTACGTC. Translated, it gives CASTNWGLAFSYEQYV.

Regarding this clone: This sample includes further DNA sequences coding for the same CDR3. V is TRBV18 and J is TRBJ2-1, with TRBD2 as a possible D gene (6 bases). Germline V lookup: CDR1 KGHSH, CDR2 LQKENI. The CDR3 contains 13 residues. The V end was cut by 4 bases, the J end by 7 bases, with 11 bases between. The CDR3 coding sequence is TGTGCCAGCTCACTTGGCCGGGGGAATGAGCAGTTCTTC. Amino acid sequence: CASSLGRGNEQFF.

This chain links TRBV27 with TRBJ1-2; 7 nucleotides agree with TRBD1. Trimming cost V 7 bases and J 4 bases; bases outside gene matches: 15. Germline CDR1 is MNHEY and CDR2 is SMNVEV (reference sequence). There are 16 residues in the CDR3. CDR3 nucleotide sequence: TGTGCCAGCACCCCTTGGGGGAACCAGGGGGGCTATGGCTACACCTTC. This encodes CASTPWGNQGGYGYTF.

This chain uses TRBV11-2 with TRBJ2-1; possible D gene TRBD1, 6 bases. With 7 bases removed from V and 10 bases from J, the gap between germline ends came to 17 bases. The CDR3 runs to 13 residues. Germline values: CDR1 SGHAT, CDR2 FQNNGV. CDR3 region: CASKGDRPWEQFF. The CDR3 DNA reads TGTGCCAGCAAGGGGGACCGACCGTGGGAGCAGTTCTTC.

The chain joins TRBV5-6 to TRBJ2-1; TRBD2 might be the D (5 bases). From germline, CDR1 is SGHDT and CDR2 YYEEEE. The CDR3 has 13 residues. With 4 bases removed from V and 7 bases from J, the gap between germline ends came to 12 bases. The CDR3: CASSRLRGNEQFF. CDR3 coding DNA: TGTGCCAGCAGCAGACTACGGGGAAATGAGCAGTTCTTC.

CDR3 bases: TGTGCCACCCACAGGGGGCCGGGGGGAAACACCATATATTTT. The encoded protein is CATHRGPGGNTIYF. The chain recombines TRBV19 with TRBJ1-3; TRBD1 agrees at 9 bases. Germline V lookup: CDR1 LNHDA, CDR2 SQIVND (reference sequence). This CDR3 has 14 residues. The V and J ends lost 10 bases and 4 bases, in that order; junction bases with no gene match: 8.

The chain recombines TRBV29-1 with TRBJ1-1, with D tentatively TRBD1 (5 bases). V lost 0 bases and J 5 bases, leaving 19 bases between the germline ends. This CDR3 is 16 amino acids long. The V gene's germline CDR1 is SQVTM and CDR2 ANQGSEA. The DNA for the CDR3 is TGCAGCGTTGAAGAGAGCAAACGGTGGGGGGGGACTGAAGCTTTCTTT. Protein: CSVEESKRWGGTEAFF.

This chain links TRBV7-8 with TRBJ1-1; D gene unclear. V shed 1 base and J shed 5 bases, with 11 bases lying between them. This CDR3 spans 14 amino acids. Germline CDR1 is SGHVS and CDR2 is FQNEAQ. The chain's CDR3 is CASSLGGGITEAFF. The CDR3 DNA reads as TGTGCCAGCAGCTTAGGGGGAGGGATTACTGAAGCTTTCTTT.

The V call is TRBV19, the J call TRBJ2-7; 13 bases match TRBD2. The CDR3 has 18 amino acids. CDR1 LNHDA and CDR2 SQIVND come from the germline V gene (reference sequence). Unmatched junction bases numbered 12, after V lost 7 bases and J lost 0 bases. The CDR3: CASTPGLAGIRSSYEQYF. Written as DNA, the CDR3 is TGTGCCAGTACCCCGGGACTAGCGGGGATCAGGAGCTCCTACGAGCAGTACTTC.

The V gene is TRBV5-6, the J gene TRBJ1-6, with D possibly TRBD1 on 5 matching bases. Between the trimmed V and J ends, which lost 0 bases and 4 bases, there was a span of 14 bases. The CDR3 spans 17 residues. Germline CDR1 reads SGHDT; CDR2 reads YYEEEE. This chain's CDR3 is CASSLGGRHLYNSPLHF. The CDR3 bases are TGTGCCAGCAGCTTGGGGGGCCGGCACCTTTATAATTCACCCCTCCACTTT.

The CDR3: CASSLIMGSGGAKNIQYF. DNA of the CDR3: TGTGCCAGCAGCCTAATAATGGGTAGCGGGGGGGCCAAAAACATTCAGTACTTC. V usage is TRBV4-2 and J usage is TRBJ2-4; 10 bases match TRBD2. Trimming took 4 bases from V and 1 from J; bases not matched to a gene: 10. The CDR3 is made up of 18 amino acids. Germline CDR1 and CDR2: LGHNA and YNFKEQ.